This T cell receptor beta chain came from a study of T cells in Graves' hyperthyroidism and ophthalmopathy. RNA transcripts were the template for amplifying TCR beta CDR3 regions. A set of HTBI primers served as the primers for a first-round RT-PCR of the TCR CDR3. TCRdb redid the calling of the multiplex PCR reads with MiXCR, one entry per CDR3 protein. The sample lists about half a million distinct CDR3 sequences, 20% seen once, with approximately 26% in the top ten. This clonotype was recorded once. V lost 4 bases, J lost 2 bases, and 18 bases lay in between. CDR1 is SGHAT, CDR2 FQDESV, per germline (reference sequence). The CDR3 spans 16 residues.

The sample consisted of blood. The chain uses TRBV11-1 and TRBJ2-7, with D tentatively TRBD1 or TRBD2 (5 bases each). The TCR comes from a young man with Graves' hyperthyroidism. CDR3 DNA sequence: TGTGCCAGCAGCTATCCCGGGACCCCTCAGACCTACGAGCAGTACTTC. Translated: CASSYPGTPQTYEQYF.